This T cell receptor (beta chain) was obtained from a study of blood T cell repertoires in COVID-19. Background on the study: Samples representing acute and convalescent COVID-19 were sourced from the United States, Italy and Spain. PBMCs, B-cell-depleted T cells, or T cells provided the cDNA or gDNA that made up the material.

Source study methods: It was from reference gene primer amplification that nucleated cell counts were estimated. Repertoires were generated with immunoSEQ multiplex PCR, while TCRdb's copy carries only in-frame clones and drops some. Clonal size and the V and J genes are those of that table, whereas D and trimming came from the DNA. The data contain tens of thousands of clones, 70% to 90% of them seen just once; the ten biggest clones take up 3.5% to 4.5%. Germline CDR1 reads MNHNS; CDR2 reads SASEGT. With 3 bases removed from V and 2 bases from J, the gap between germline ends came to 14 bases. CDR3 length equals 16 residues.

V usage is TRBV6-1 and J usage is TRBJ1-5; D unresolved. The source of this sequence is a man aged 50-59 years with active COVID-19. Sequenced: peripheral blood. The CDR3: CASSEVGPGGNQPQHF. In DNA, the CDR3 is TGTGCCAGCAGTGAGGTAGGCCCCGGGGGCAATCAGCCCCAGCATTTT.